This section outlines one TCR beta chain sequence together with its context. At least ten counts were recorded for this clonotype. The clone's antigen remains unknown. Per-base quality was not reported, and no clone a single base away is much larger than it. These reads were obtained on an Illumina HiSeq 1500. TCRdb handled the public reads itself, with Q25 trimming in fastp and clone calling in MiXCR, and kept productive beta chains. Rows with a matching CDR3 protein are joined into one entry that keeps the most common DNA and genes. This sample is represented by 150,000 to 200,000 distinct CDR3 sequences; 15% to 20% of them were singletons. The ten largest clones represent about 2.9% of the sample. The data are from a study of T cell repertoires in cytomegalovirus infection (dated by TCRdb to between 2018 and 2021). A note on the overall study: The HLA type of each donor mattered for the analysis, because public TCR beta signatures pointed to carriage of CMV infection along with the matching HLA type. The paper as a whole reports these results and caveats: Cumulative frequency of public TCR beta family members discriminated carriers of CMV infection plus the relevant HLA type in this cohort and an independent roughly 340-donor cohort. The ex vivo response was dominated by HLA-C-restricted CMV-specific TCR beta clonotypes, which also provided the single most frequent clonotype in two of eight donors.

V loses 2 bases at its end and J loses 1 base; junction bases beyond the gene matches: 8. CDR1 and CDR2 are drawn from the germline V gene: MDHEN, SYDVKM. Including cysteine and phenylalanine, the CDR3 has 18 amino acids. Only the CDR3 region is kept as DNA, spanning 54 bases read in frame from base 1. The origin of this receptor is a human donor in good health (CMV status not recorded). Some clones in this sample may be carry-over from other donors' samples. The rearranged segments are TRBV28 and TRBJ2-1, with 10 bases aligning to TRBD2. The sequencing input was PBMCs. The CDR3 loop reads CASSLNPTSGDSYNEQFF. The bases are TGTGCCAGCAGTTTAAACCCCACTAGCGGGGATTCCTACAATGAGCAGTTCTTC.